The 2 T cell receptor beta chains in this list originate from one sample, sequenced in a study of blood T cell repertoires in COVID-19. Sequencing used immunoSEQ multiplex PCR; TCRdb keeps in-frame clones, though not all of them. Of about 300,000 clones in the sample, roughly 84% were seen once. The sequenced sample consisted of peripheral blood. These TCRs come from a human donor with COVID-19, enrolled during active disease. The donor label of this sample is uncertain.

The sample holds a few counts of this clone. The CDR3 region has the DNA TGTGCCAGCAGTGGTCGGAGCTCAGATGAAAAACTGTTTTTT. Protein: CASSGRSSDEKLFF. The chain has TRBV2 and TRBJ1-4, with no clear D. Germline CDR1 SNHLY, CDR2 FYNNEI. The CDR3 has 14 amino acids. The V and J ends lost 4 bases and 6 bases respectively, with 12 bases between them.

The CDR3 sequence: CASSSPSAGVVHEQFF. CDR3 DNA: TGCGCCAGCAGCTCTCCTAGCGCGGGAGTGGTCCATGAGCAGTTCTTC. The genes are TRBV5-1 and TRBJ2-1, with 7 bases aligning to TRBD2. This CDR3 contains 16 residues. The germline gives CDR1 SGHRS, CDR2 YFSETQ. J gave up 8 bases and V 3 bases, and 14 bases lay outside the gene matches. Filled out from reference TRBV5-1 and TRBJ2-1, the complete variable domain reads KAGVTQTPRYLIKTRGQQVTLSCSPISGHRSVSWYQQTPGQGLQFLFEYFSETQRNKGNFPGRFSGRQFSNSRSEMNVSTLELGDSALYLCASSSPSAGVVHEQFFGPGTRLTVL.